This T cell receptor beta chain was observed in a study of T cells after yellow fever vaccination. Study context: SMART-Seq v4 Ultra Low Input prepared libraries from low-cell fractions.

Germline V gives CDR1 MNHNS, CDR2 SASEGT. The CDR3 length is 16 residues. The ends lost 6 bases at V and 5 bases at J; junction bases unmatched: 15. It was through 5'RACE template switching that TCR cDNA was made, with a universal primer site and UMIs added. One entry per CDR3 protein, called by TCRdb with MiXCR from the 5' RACE reads. This sample carries approximately 510,000 distinct CDR3 sequences, around a fifth of them seen once, and the ten largest clones take approximately 15%. The V gene is TRBV6-1, the J gene TRBJ2-5; 7 bases are a match to TRBD1. The material sequenced was PBMCs, taken less than 25 days after the first yellow fever vaccination. This TCR was recovered from a man between 18 and 35 years old who received the YFV17D yellow fever vaccine. The DNA of the CDR3 is TGTGCCAGCAGCCCGTTCGGGACAGACGGGTCGGAGACCCAGTACTTC. This encodes CASSPFGTDGSETQYF.